Sample share makes the clone carrying this T cell receptor beta chain medium-sized. The antigen is not known. Found in a library prepared for alpha chains, this beta chain is an off-target read, and its abundance has little meaning. Specified time point: sample taken at primary tumor resection. No cells were sorted before sequencing. The whole RNA sequenced was extracted from tumor, nontumor lung or frozen PBMC. This specimen belongs to a study of spatial heterogeneity in lung cancer. Study-wide background: Averaged across combinations, each unique TCR and UMI pairing appeared more than ten times in raw reads, which were uncorrected. Study outcomes and limitations: In tumors, expanded intratumoral alpha and beta TCR counts tracked mutation counts.

TCRdb re-analysed the 5' RACE reads in MiXCR, keeping a single row per CDR3 protein. Of over 5,500 distinct CDR3 sequences in the sample, 14% are singletons; the top ten hold roughly 12%. The CDR3 extends over 13 amino acids. CDR1 and CDR2 from the germline V gene are MDHEN and SYDVKM. V lost 4 bases, J lost 2 bases, and 9 bases lay in between. Here the sequenced sample was lung tumor tissue, taken at surgery. This sequence was found in a male donor with early-stage non-small cell lung cancer. V gene TRBV28 combines with J gene TRBJ2-7; D unclear. CDR3 coding DNA: TGTGCCAGCAGTTCAGCCTACCCCTACGAGCAGTACTTC. This codes for CASSSAYPYEQYF.